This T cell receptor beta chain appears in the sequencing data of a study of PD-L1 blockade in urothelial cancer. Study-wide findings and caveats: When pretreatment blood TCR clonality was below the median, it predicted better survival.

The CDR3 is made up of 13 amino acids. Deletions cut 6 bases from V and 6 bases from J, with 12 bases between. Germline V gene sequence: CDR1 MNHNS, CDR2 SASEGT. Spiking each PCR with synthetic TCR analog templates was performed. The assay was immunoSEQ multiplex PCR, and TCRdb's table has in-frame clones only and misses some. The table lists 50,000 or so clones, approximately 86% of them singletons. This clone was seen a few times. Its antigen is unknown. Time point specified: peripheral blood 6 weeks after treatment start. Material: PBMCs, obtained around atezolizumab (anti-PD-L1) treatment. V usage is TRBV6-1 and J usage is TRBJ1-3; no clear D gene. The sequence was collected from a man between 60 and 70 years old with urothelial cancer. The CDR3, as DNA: TGTGCCAGCAGCGCCGGGTCACCAAACACCATATATTTT. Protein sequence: CASSAGSPNTIYF.